Below, 32 T cell receptor beta chains from the same sample are listed, as sequenced in a study of shared clonotypes between healthy human individuals. Some clones are missing from TCRdb's copy, which holds only in-frame ones; the method was immunoSEQ multiplex PCR. Among about 490,000 clones listed, roughly 85% were seen once. What was sequenced was PBMCs. These TCRs come from a woman in her forties in good health. Some clones in this sample may be carry-over from other donors' samples.

J is TRBJ1-4 and V is TRBV4-2; D is possibly TRBD1 (6 bases). The germline gives CDR1 LGHNA, CDR2 YNFKEQ. This CDR3 spans 18 amino acids. Trimming removed 3 bases at V and 3 bases at J, with 20 bases between. The CDR3 region has the DNA TGTGCCAGCAGCCAGGAGGGGTCAGGGGCGACCTCTAATGAAAAACTGTTTTTT. This sequence encodes CASSQEGSGATSNEKLFF.

This clone has a single count. The rearrangement joins TRBV6-5 to TRBJ2-7, with TRBD2 as a possible D gene (5 bases). CDR1 and CDR2 from the germline V gene are MNHEY and SVGAGI. V dropped 0 bases and J dropped 3 bases, with 6 bases sitting between them. The CDR3 has 13 residues. CDR3 sequence: CASSYSRVYEQYF. For the CDR3, the DNA is TGTGCCAGCAGTTACTCGAGGGTCTACGAGCAGTACTTC.

DNA of the CDR3: TGTGCCAGTAGTATAGCGGCAGGGGGTGAGCAGTACTTC. Its protein product is CASSIAAGGEQYF. The gene calls are TRBV19 and TRBJ2-7; 7 nucleotides match TRBD1. Losses at the gene ends were 1 base for V and 7 bases for J; bases not matched to a gene: 4. CDR1 is LNHDA, CDR2 SQIVND, per germline (reference sequence). CDR3 length: 13 residues. The complete variable domain, with remaining parts taken from reference TRBV19 and TRBJ2-7, reads DGGITQSPKYLFRKEGQNVTLSCEQNLNHDAMYWYRQDPGQGLRLIYYSQIVNDFQKGDIAEGYSVSREKKESFPLTVTSAQKNPTAFYLCASSIAAGGEQYFGPGTRLTVT.

CDR3 DNA sequence: TGCGCCAGCAGCCCCGGACAGGGGGAAGGCTACACCTTC. Its translation is CASSPGQGEGYTF. J is TRBJ1-2 and V is TRBV5-1, with 10 bases that match TRBD1. This CDR3 has 13 amino acids. Germline CDR1 and CDR2: SGHRS and YFSETQ. Trimming cost V 4 bases and J 8 bases; bases outside gene matches: 5.

This clone was recorded a few times. The chain joins TRBV5-1 to TRBJ2-1; 10 bases are a match to TRBD2. The germline CDR1 and CDR2 sequences are SGHRS and YFSETQ. CDR3 length equals 15 residues. Germline trimming cut 4 bases from V and 3 bases from J; bases unmatched to any gene: 4. CDR3 loop: CASSTSGTHYNEQFF. The DNA for the CDR3 is TGCGCCAGCAGCACTAGCGGGACCCACTACAATGAGCAGTTCTTC.

This clone has just a few counts. The V and J genes are TRBV19 and TRBJ2-5; TRBD1 aligns across 7 bases. CDR1 and CDR2 from the germline V gene are LNHDA and SQIVND (reference sequence). The CDR3 length is 12 residues. J was trimmed by 4 bases and V by 4 bases; bases with no gene match: 0. The CDR3 DNA reads as TGTGCCAGTAGTAGACAGGGAGAGACCCAGTACTTC. Protein sequence: CASSRQGETQYF.

In its sample, this clone was seen a few times. The V call is TRBV7-7, the J call TRBJ2-7, with D tentatively TRBD2 (5 bases). Germline loops: CDR1 SSHAT, CDR2 FNYEAQ (reference sequence). CDR3 size: 14 residues. V dropped 2 bases and J dropped 0 bases, with 8 bases sitting between them. The CDR3 spells CASSLTRNSYEQYF. CDR3 DNA sequence: TGTGCCAGCAGCTTAACTAGGAACTCCTACGAGCAGTACTTC.

The chain combines TRBV25-1 with TRBJ1-1; perhaps TRBD1 as D (6 bases). V was pared by 8 bases and J by 4 bases, with 17 bases between. The CDR3 runs 14 residues. Germline V gene data show CDR1 as MGHDK and CDR2 as SYGVNS. The CDR3 sequence: CASGRAGDTTEAFF. CDR3 nucleotides: TGTGCCAGCGGGAGGGCAGGGGATACCACTGAAGCTTTCTTT.

The chain recombines TRBV7-2 with TRBJ1-4, with unresolved D. Germline CDR1 and CDR2: SGHTA and FQGNSA. V lost 1 base and J lost 8, with 8 bases in between. This CDR3 is built from 13 residues. The CDR3 DNA follows: TGTGCCAGCAGCTTAGACCCGGGGGAAAAACTGTTTTTT. Residues: CASSLDPGEKLFF. The complete variable domain, with remaining parts taken from reference TRBV7-2 and TRBJ1-4, reads GAGVSQSPSNKVTEKGKDVELRCDPISGHTALYWYRQSLGQGLEFLIYFQGNSAPDKSGLPSDRFSAERTGGSVSTLTIQRTQQEDSAVYLCASSLDPGEKLFFGSGTQLSVL.

The chain couples TRBV4-1 to TRBJ2-3; a weak D match, TRBD2 (5 bases). CDR1 is MGHRA, CDR2 YSYEKL, per germline. V lost 0 bases to trimming and J lost 3 bases, with 10 bases between them. This CDR3 contains 15 residues. The CDR3 spells CASSQERVSTDTQYF. In nucleotides, the CDR3 is TGCGCCAGCAGCCAAGAGCGGGTTTCGACAGATACGCAGTATTTT.

The CDR3 here is CATSREERETPYEQYF. The CDR3 DNA is TGTGCCACCAGCAGAGAAGAGCGGGAAACCCCCTACGAGCAGTACTTC. This chain joins TRBV15 and TRBJ2-7; 7 bases agree with TRBD2. Looked up from germline, CDR1 is LNHNV and CDR2 is YYDKDF (reference sequence). Germline trimming cut 0 bases from V and 2 bases from J; bases unmatched to any gene: 7. The CDR3 is 16 residues long. The full variable domain, its missing parts supplied by reference TRBV15 and TRBJ2-7, is DAMVIQNPRYQVTQFGKPVTLSCSQTLNHNVMYWYQQKSSQAPKLLFHYYDKDFNNEADTPDNFQSRRPNTSFCFLDIRSPGLGDTAMYLCATSREERETPYEQYFGPGTRLTVT.

This clone was seen ten or more times. This chain uses TRBV10-3 with TRBJ1-2; 7 nucleotides match TRBD1. The junction had 20 bases not matched to a gene; V was cut back by 10 bases and J by 12 bases. This CDR3 has 14 residues. Germline CDR1 ENHRY, CDR2 SYGVKD. The CDR3 loop is CATRADVGTVFDTF. The CDR3 DNA sequence: TGTGCCACCCGGGCCGATGTCGGGACAGTATTCGACACCTTC.

The chain employs TRBV5-6 and TRBJ2-5, with D hard to call. CDR1 and CDR2 from the germline V gene are SGHDT and YYEEEE. This CDR3 is 13 amino acids long. Trimming removed 0 bases from V and 3 bases from J, with 6 bases in between. The CDR3 nucleotides read TGTGCCAGCAGCTTGGTGGCAGAAGAGACCCAGTACTTC. This translates into CASSLVAEETQYF.

The V call is TRBV6-6, the J call TRBJ2-2; D may correspond to TRBD1 or TRBD2 (5 bases each). V lost 0 bases and J 0 bases, leaving 5 bases between the germline ends. CDR1 and CDR2 from the germline V gene are MNHNY and SVGAGI (reference sequence). The CDR3 consists of 15 residues. The CDR3 is CASSYSGPNTGELFF. DNA for the CDR3: TGTGCCAGCAGTTACTCGGGACCGAACACCGGGGAGCTGTTTTTT.

This chain uses TRBV5-1 with TRBJ2-5; D is unresolved. This CDR3 region has 13 residues. V was trimmed by 3 bases and J by 1 base, leaving 7 bases between them. Germline CDR1 is SGHRS and CDR2 is YFSETQ. The CDR3 sequence: CASSSVVQETQYF. Here the CDR3 DNA reads TGCGCCAGCAGCTCAGTGGTCCAAGAGACCCAGTACTTC.

The rearrangement uses TRBV7-9 and TRBJ2-3; 8 bases agree with TRBD2. In germline, CDR1 is SEHNR, CDR2 FQNEAQ (reference sequence). Trimming took 1 base from V and 0 from J; bases not matched to a gene: 3. CDR3 size: 16 residues. The CDR3 bases are TGTGCCAGCAGCTTAGTCGGGACTAGAAGCACAGATACGCAGTATTTT. Translating it yields CASSLVGTRSTDTQYF.

The chain is built from TRBV11-2 and TRBJ2-7, with TRBD1 matching over 8 bases. J lost 3 bases, V lost 5 bases, and 3 bases had no gene match. Germline V gene sequence: CDR1 SGHAT, CDR2 FQNNGV. The CDR3 runs 13 residues. The CDR3 is CASSPDRDYEQYF. In DNA, the CDR3 is TGTGCCAGCAGCCCGGACAGGGACTACGAGCAGTACTTC.

The genes are TRBV28 and TRBJ1-6; a weak D match, TRBD1 (6 bases). The ends were cut back, 6 bases at V and 7 bases at J, with 13 bases in the middle. CDR1 and CDR2 from the germline V gene are MDHEN and SYDVKM. This CDR3 region has 14 residues. This CDR3 reads CASSTGRRNSPLHF. Written as DNA, the CDR3 is TGTGCCAGCAGCACAGGGAGACGCAATTCACCCCTCCACTTT. Together with reference TRBV28 and TRBJ1-6, the CDR3 gives the full variable domain: DVKVTQSSRYLVKRTGEKVFLECVQDMDHENMFWYRQDPGLGLRLIYFSYDVKMKEKGDIPEGYSVSREKKERFSLILESASTNQTSMYLCASSTGRRNSPLHFGNGTRLTVT.

The J gene is TRBJ2-7, the V gene TRBV13; TRBD2 might be the D (5 bases). In germline, CDR1 is PRHDT, CDR2 FYEKMQ (reference sequence). CDR3 length: 14 amino acids. V was cut by 5 bases and J by 3 bases, with 14 bases left in between. The CDR3 sequence: CASSPGPGDYEQYF. CDR3 coding DNA: TGTGCCAGCAGCCCCGGCCCCGGGGACTACGAGCAGTACTTC.

V is TRBV6-5 and J is TRBJ2-5; D remains ambiguous. V was pared by 6 bases and J by 3 bases, with 17 bases between. The CDR3 length is 15 residues. The V gene's germline CDR1 is MNHEY and CDR2 SVGAGI. The CDR3 coding sequence is TGTGCCAGCAGCACGGTCGGGTCACTGAAAGAGACCCAGTACTTC. Amino acids: CASSTVGSLKETQYF.

V usage is TRBV19 and J usage is TRBJ2-3, with 10 bases matching TRBD2. Germline CDR1 is LNHDA and CDR2 is SQIVND (reference sequence). This CDR3 spans 15 amino acids. Trimming took 4 bases from V and 2 from J; bases not matched to a gene: 3. The CDR3 coding sequence is TGTGCCAGTAGTACTAGCGGGGGTTTCACAGATACGCAGTATTTT. Translation gives CASSTSGGFTDTQYF.

V gene TRBV28 combines with J gene TRBJ1-1; maybe TRBD1 (6 bases). V was trimmed by 6 bases and J by 3 bases, leaving 11 bases between them. This CDR3 region has 13 residues. In germline, CDR1 is MDHEN, CDR2 SYDVKM. The CDR3 loop is CASSQAGDTEAFF. Here the CDR3 DNA reads TGTGCCAGCAGCCAAGCAGGGGACACTGAAGCTTTCTTT.

J is TRBJ1-2 and V is TRBV6-5; perhaps TRBD1 as D (5 bases). Trimming removed 8 bases from V and 6 bases from J, with 22 bases in between. This CDR3 is 15 amino acids long. CDR1 and CDR2 (germline): MNHEY, SVGAGI. The CDR3 DNA reads as TGTGCCAGCGCTCTGGGACCACTTTTTCCAAATGGCTACACCTTC. As protein: CASALGPLFPNGYTF.

The V gene is TRBV5-1, the J gene TRBJ2-1, with a tentative D call TRBD1 (6 bases). CDR1 is SGHRS and CDR2 is YFSETQ in the germline V gene. This CDR3 is built from 15 residues. The germline V and J ends were trimmed by 4 bases and 6 bases, with 17 bases remaining between them. The CDR3: CASSGTQQGPNEQFF. Here the CDR3 DNA reads TGCGCCAGCAGCGGCACCCAACAGGGCCCCAATGAGCAGTTCTTC.

This clone appeared a few times. V usage is TRBV19 and J usage is TRBJ2-3; unclear D gene. V lost 3 bases to trimming and J lost 4 bases, with 5 bases between them. Germline-derived CDR1 and CDR2 are LNHDA and SQIVND (reference sequence). CDR3 length equals 12 residues. This CDR3 is CASSIRPDTQYF. The CDR3 DNA reads TGTGCCAGTAGTATTCGTCCAGATACGCAGTATTTT.

The chain combines TRBV29-1 with TRBJ2-7; 12 bases match TRBD2. This CDR3 comprises 17 residues. Germline CDR1 is SQVTM and CDR2 is ANQGSEA. The V and J ends lost 4 bases and 7 bases, in that order; junction bases with no gene match: 17. CDR3 sequence reads: CSVAAGQTSGRVREQYF. The CDR3 DNA reads TGCAGCGTTGCTGCGGGCCAGACTAGCGGGAGAGTGAGGGAGCAGTACTTC.

CDR3 sequence (DNA): TGTGCCAGCAGCTTAGTGGGAGCCGTCGAGCAGTACTTC. Its translation: CASSLVGAVEQYF. The chain has TRBV7-9 and TRBJ2-7; D might be TRBD2 (5 bases). This CDR3 is 13 amino acids long. Looked up from germline, CDR1 is SEHNR and CDR2 is FQNEAQ (reference sequence). Trimming removed 1 base at V and 6 bases at J, with 10 bases between.

This clone was detected many times. The chain combines TRBV6-4 with TRBJ2-7; D may be TRBD2 (5 bases). With 3 bases removed from V and 5 bases from J, the gap between germline ends came to 17 bases. In germline, CDR1 is MRHNA, CDR2 SNTAGT. This CDR3 comprises 15 residues. In nucleotides, the CDR3 is TGTGCCAGCAGTGAGGAGGCCGGAGAGGGAAACGAGCAGTACTTC. Protein sequence: CASSEEAGEGNEQYF.

This clone was detected a few times. The CDR3 coding sequence is TGCGCCAGCAGCCAAGATGACAGGGGTTGGGAGACCCAGTACTTC. Protein sequence: CASSQDDRGWETQYF. The genes are TRBV4-3 and TRBJ2-5; 8 bases are shared with TRBD1. This CDR3 is built from 15 residues. Germline CDR1 is LGHNA and CDR2 is YSLEER. After removal of 0 bases from V and 5 bases from J, the junction contained 5 bases not matched to a gene.

V is TRBV18 and J is TRBJ2-7; 9 bases align to TRBD1. V trimming: 4 bases; J trimming: 2 bases; junction bases outside the gene matches: 3. CDR3 length: 14 amino acids. Looked up from germline, CDR1 is KGHSH and CDR2 is LQKENI. CDR3: CASSLRDRAYEQYF. The CDR3 DNA is TGTGCCAGCTCACTCCGGGACAGGGCCTACGAGCAGTACTTC.

The rearrangement links TRBV18 to TRBJ2-1; 11 nucleotides match TRBD2. V shed 1 base and J 8 bases; nucleotides not matched to a gene: 7. The CDR3 totals 16 residues. Looked up from germline, CDR1 is KGHSH and CDR2 is LQKENI. CDR3 DNA sequence: TGTGCCAGCTCACCACTAGCGGGAGGGCCTGTCGATGAGCAGTTCTTC. Amino acid sequence: CASSPLAGGPVDEQFF.

This sequence joins TRBV7-9 and TRBJ2-1; TRBD2 matches at 12 bases. Germline V gene data show CDR1 as SEHNR and CDR2 as FQNEAQ (reference sequence). V was clipped by 5 bases and J by 1 base; unmatched bases: 9. CDR3 length equals 18 residues. In nucleotides, the CDR3 is TGTGCCAGCAGCCCCCGAGGGACTAGCGGGCGTTCCTACAATGAGCAGTTCTTC. Amino acid sequence: CASSPRGTSGRSYNEQFF.